A single T cell receptor beta chain is shown here with its context. Its antigen is as yet unknown. The source of the sample is a study of shared clonotypes between healthy human individuals. The study, taken as a whole, reports: What limited the represented genetic and exposure-history diversity was the small number of donors.

Only Caucasian adults living in Nashville, Tennessee served as donors. Methods used by the authors: For the immunoSEQ data, sequences were junction-only without quality scores, so filtering differed. Sequencing used immunoSEQ multiplex PCR; TCRdb keeps in-frame clones, though not all of them. The DNA gave D and trimming, while V, J and clone size come from that table. The sample includes under 600,000 clones, about 75% of them seen just once. The V gene's germline CDR1 is SGHNT and CDR2 YYREEE (reference sequence). Deletions cut 0 bases from V and 1 base from J, with 16 bases between. This CDR3 contains 17 residues.

This chain connects TRBV5-4 to TRBJ1-1, with a tentative D call TRBD1 (6 bases). Sample: PBMCs. The receptor was derived from a woman in her forties in good health. Some clones in this sample may be carry-over from other donors' samples. As DNA, the CDR3 is TGTGCCAGCAGCTTGGAGGGGGATTGGTATGGGAACACTGAAGCTTTCTTT. Encoded protein: CASSLEGDWYGNTEAFF.